The 5 T cell receptor beta chains given below trace back to one sample, sequenced in a study of PD-1 blockade in classical Hodgkin lymphoma. The table came from immunoSEQ multiplex PCR; TCRdb's copy has only in-frame clones and leaves some out. Among 17,000 or so clones, about 71% were seen once, and the ten largest hold 6% to 8.5%. Specified time point: cycle 4 day 1 (C4D1), after 6 weeks of nivolumab. Relapses following autologous stem cell transplantation were seen in all patients, with brentuximab vedotin exposure varying. Sample: peripheral blood mononuclear cells (PBMCs), taken before the fourth cycle of nivolumab. The receptors originated from a human donor with classical Hodgkin lymphoma.

This clone occurred a few times. The chain employs TRBV27 and TRBJ1-5, with D perhaps TRBD1 (6 bases). The CDR3 is 14 residues long. CDR1 MNHEY and CDR2 SMNVEV come from the germline V gene (reference sequence). The V end lost 4 bases, the J end lost 6 bases, and 13 bases lay between the germline ends. CDR3 protein: CASSSQGFTQPQHF. The CDR3 DNA is TGTGCCAGCAGTTCTCAGGGGTTCACTCAGCCCCAGCATTTT.

The gene calls are TRBV19 and TRBJ2-7, with 8 bases lining up with TRBD1. Germline CDR1 reads LNHDA; CDR2 reads SQIVND (reference sequence). Trimming at V came to 4 bases and at J to 3 bases, leaving 2 bases not matched to a gene. The CDR3 runs to 13 residues. The CDR3 sequence is CASSTGTGYEQYF. CDR3 DNA: TGTGCCAGTAGTACCGGGACAGGCTACGAGCAGTACTTC.

This clone is classed as large. The sample contains more than one DNA sequence encoding this CDR3. The CDR3: CASSLNGYNEQFF. The DNA for the CDR3 is TGCGCCAGCAGCTTGAATGGCTACAATGAGCAGTTCTTC. The chain carries TRBV5-1 and TRBJ2-1; no clear D gene. Germline V lookup: CDR1 SGHRS, CDR2 YFSETQ. The CDR3 covers 13 residues. Trimming removed 1 base at V and 3 bases at J, with 5 bases between.

This chain uses TRBV19 with TRBJ2-5; 8 bases map to TRBD2. Matching the DNA end better, TRBJ2-7 makes the J call doubtful. The V gene's germline CDR1 is LNHDA and CDR2 SQIVND (reference sequence). This CDR3 is built from 13 residues. CDR3 sequence: CASSITSGYEQYF. In DNA form, the CDR3 reads TGTGCCAGTAGTATTACTAGCGGATACGAGCAGTACTTC.

This sequence joins TRBV7-2 and TRBJ2-7; the D is unclear. Germline V CDR1 and CDR2: SGHTA, FQGNSA. Trimming left V 0 bases short and J 0 bases short, with 9 bases between. The CDR3 length is 15 residues. The CDR3 DNA sequence: TGTGCCAGCAGCTTAGCGCTCCACTTCTCCTACGAGCAGTACTTC. Translated: CASSLALHFSYEQYF.